These 5 T cell receptor beta chains came from one sample sequenced in a study of cytomegalovirus exposure and HLA in healthy donors. Primers for the PCR totalled 60 Vbeta and 13 Jbeta. Repertoires were generated with immunoSEQ multiplex PCR, while TCRdb's copy carries only in-frame clones and drops some. There are 140,000 to 150,000 clones in the sample; approximately 82% occur only once, and around 10% lies in the top ten. The sequencing sample was made of PBMCs. Receptors originate from a woman aged 60-75 years in good health and CMV-seropositive.

The chain has TRBV18 and TRBJ2-1; 9 bases agree with TRBD1. This CDR3 region has 16 residues. Trimming at V came to 4 bases and at J to 7 bases, leaving 11 bases not matched to a gene. CDR1 is KGHSH and CDR2 is LQKENI in the germline V gene. The chain's CDR3 is CASSLNAGTGLNEQFF. The CDR3 bases are TGTGCCAGCTCACTAAATGCCGGGACAGGGTTAAATGAGCAGTTCTTC.

This sequence joins TRBV27 and TRBJ2-7; TRBD2 matches at 9 bases. In germline, CDR1 is MNHEY, CDR2 SMNVEV (reference sequence). This CDR3 is built from 14 residues. The trim removed 5 bases at V and 6 bases at J, leaving 8 bases unmatched. The CDR3 DNA follows: TGTGCCAGCAGTGATGGTAGCGGGAGTCTCGAGCAGTACTTC. Protein: CASSDGSGSLEQYF.

V usage is TRBV7-6 and J usage is TRBJ1-1, with TRBD1 matching 8 bases. Germline CDR1 reads SGHVS; CDR2 reads FNYEAQ. This CDR3 comprises 12 residues. The V segment lost 5 bases and the J segment 11 bases; nucleotides outside the gene matches: 7. In nucleotides, the CDR3 is TGTGCCAGCAGCCACCGGACAGGGTTGGCTTTCTTT. Amino acid sequence: CASSHRTGLAFF.

This chain uses TRBV4-1 with TRBJ2-7, with D tentatively TRBD1 (5 bases). Germline lookup yields CDR1 MGHRA and CDR2 YSYEKL. V shed 1 base and J shed 2 bases, with 9 bases lying between them. This CDR3 contains 14 residues. CDR3 sequence: CASSQVQGTYEQYF. The CDR3 region has the DNA TGCGCCAGCAGCCAAGTCCAGGGTACCTACGAGCAGTACTTC.

The J gene is TRBJ2-1, the V gene TRBV10-3; 7 bases match TRBD2. Per germline, CDR1 ENHRY and CDR2 SYGVKD. V was clipped by 11 bases and J by 1 base; unmatched bases: 2. The CDR3 consists of 12 residues. The CDR3 nucleotides read TGTGCCTCTAGCGGATCCTACAATGAGCAGTTCTTC. It yields the protein CASSGSYNEQFF.